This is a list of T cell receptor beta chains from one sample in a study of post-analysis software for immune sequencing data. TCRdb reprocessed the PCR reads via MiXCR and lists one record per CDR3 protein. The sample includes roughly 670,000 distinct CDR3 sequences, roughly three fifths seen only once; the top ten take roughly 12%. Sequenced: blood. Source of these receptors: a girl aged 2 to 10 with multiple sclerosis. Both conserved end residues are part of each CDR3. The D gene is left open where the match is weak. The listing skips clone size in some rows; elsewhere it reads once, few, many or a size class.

cdr3_aa: CASSGLQQTNYGYTF
cdr3_nt: TGCGCCAGCAGCGGGCTACAGCAGACTAACTATGGCTACACCTTC
d_call: -
v_call: TRBV5-1
cdr3_length: 15
clone_size: -
j_call: TRBJ1-2

cdr3_aa: CASSIRPGVDYEQYF
cdr3_nt: TGCGCCAGCAGCATTCGCCCGGGAGTCGACTACGAGCAGTACTTC
d_call: -
v_call: TRBV5-1
cdr3_length: 15
clone_size: -
j_call: TRBJ2-7

cdr3_aa: CASSVGRRGVGAKNIQYF
cdr3_nt: TGTGCCAGCAGCGTAGGTCGACGGGGGGTCGGAGCCAAAAACATTCAGTACTTC
d_call: TRBD2
v_call: TRBV9
cdr3_length: 18
clone_size: -
j_call: TRBJ2-4

cdr3_aa: CASSLALVLAGGLDTQYF
cdr3_nt: TGTGCCAGCAGCTTAGCGTTGGTGCTAGCGGGGGGGCTGGATACGCAGTATTTT
d_call: TRBD2
v_call: TRBV7-2
cdr3_length: 18
clone_size: -
j_call: TRBJ2-3

cdr3_aa: CSARGPEGDTQYF
cdr3_nt: TGCAGTGCTAGAGGACCGGAAGGAGATACGCAGTATTTT
d_call: -
v_call: TRBV20-1
cdr3_length: 13
clone_size: -
j_call: TRBJ2-3

cdr3_aa: CASSSRISYEQYF
cdr3_nt: TGCGCCAGCAGCTCAAGGATCTCCTACGAGCAGTACTTC
d_call: -
v_call: TRBV5-1
cdr3_length: 13
clone_size: few
j_call: TRBJ2-7

cdr3_aa: CASSLTSGVRRDTQYF
cdr3_nt: TGTGCCAGCAGTTTGACTAGCGGGGTCCGGCGGGATACGCAGTATTTT
d_call: TRBD2
v_call: TRBV7-9
cdr3_length: 16
clone_size: few
j_call: TRBJ2-3

cdr3_aa: CSARAGDVNQPQHF
cdr3_nt: TGCAGTGCCAGGGCAGGGGATGTGAATCAGCCCCAGCATTTT
d_call: -
v_call: TRBV20-1
cdr3_length: 14
clone_size: -
j_call: TRBJ1-5

cdr3_aa: CASSQQGLDEQYF
cdr3_nt: TGCGCCAGCAGCCAGCAGGGTCTCGACGAGCAGTACTTC
d_call: -
v_call: TRBV4-1
cdr3_length: 13
clone_size: few
j_call: TRBJ2-7

cdr3_aa: CASSLYAGAAGANVLTF
cdr3_nt: TGTGCCAGCAGTTTATATGCAGGGGCGGCCGGGGCCAACGTCCTGACTTTC
d_call: -
v_call: TRBV27
cdr3_length: 17
clone_size: -
j_call: TRBJ2-6

cdr3_aa: CSVRVGGRDNEQFF
cdr3_nt: TGCAGCGTCCGGGTGGGGGGGAGAGACAATGAGCAGTTCTTC
d_call: TRBD2
v_call: TRBV29-1
cdr3_length: 14
clone_size: few
j_call: TRBJ2-1

cdr3_aa: CASFSGRSTDTQYF
cdr3_nt: TGCGCCAGCTTTAGCGGGCGTAGCACAGATACGCAGTATTTT
d_call: TRBD2
v_call: TRBV5-1
cdr3_length: 14
clone_size: -
j_call: TRBJ2-3

cdr3_aa: CASSQDGTGFDTQYF
cdr3_nt: TGCGCCAGCAGCCAAGATGGAACGGGTTTCGATACGCAGTATTTT
d_call: -
v_call: TRBV4-1
cdr3_length: 15
clone_size: -
j_call: TRBJ2-3

cdr3_aa: CASSHGTYRVDEQFF
cdr3_nt: TGTGCCAGCAGTCACGGGACTTATCGAGTCGATGAGCAGTTCTTC
d_call: -
v_call: TRBV2
cdr3_length: 15
clone_size: -
j_call: TRBJ2-1

cdr3_aa: CASSSSHKNIQYF
cdr3_nt: TGTGCCAGCAGTTCGTCCCACAAAAACATTCAGTACTTC
d_call: -
v_call: TRBV28
cdr3_length: 13
clone_size: -
j_call: TRBJ2-4

cdr3_aa: CSADFTDTQYF
cdr3_nt: TGCAGCGCGGACTTTACAGATACGCAGTATTTT
d_call: -
v_call: TRBV29-1
cdr3_length: 11
clone_size: -
j_call: TRBJ2-3

cdr3_aa: CASSLPYRGAITDTQYF
cdr3_nt: TGTGCCAGCAGCTTACCTTACCGGGGCGCCATCACAGATACGCAGTATTTT
d_call: -
v_call: TRBV7-9
cdr3_length: 17
clone_size: -
j_call: TRBJ2-3

cdr3_aa: CASSPHSSGGGNEQFF
cdr3_nt: TGTGCCAGCAGCCCCCACTCTAGCGGGGGTGGAAATGAGCAGTTCTTC
d_call: TRBD2
v_call: TRBV7-3
cdr3_length: 16
clone_size: few
j_call: TRBJ2-1

cdr3_aa: CASSHQDRFGVGYTF
cdr3_nt: TGCGCCAGCAGCCATCAGGACAGGTTTGGGGTTGGCTACACCTTC
d_call: TRBD1
v_call: TRBV4-3
cdr3_length: 15
clone_size: few
j_call: TRBJ1-2

cdr3_aa: CSARGGQYNEQFF
cdr3_nt: TGCAGTGCTAGAGGGGGACAATACAATGAGCAGTTCTTC
d_call: -
v_call: TRBV20-1
cdr3_length: 13
clone_size: few
j_call: TRBJ2-1

cdr3_aa: CASSARSRPTDTQYF
cdr3_nt: TGTGCCAGCAGCGCGCGGTCCCGGCCCACAGATACGCAGTATTTT
d_call: -
v_call: TRBV9
cdr3_length: 15
clone_size: -
j_call: TRBJ2-3

cdr3_aa: CASSRITGVYGYTF
cdr3_nt: TGTGCCAGCAGCCGGATAACAGGGGTCTATGGCTACACCTTC
d_call: TRBD1
v_call: TRBV12-3/TRBV12-4
cdr3_length: 14
clone_size: -
j_call: TRBJ1-2

cdr3_aa: CATSRALQPYEQYF
cdr3_nt: TGTGCCACCAGCAGGGCCCTCCAGCCCTACGAGCAGTACTTC
d_call: -
v_call: TRBV15
cdr3_length: 14
clone_size: -
j_call: TRBJ2-7

cdr3_aa: CASSARLAGGPGNEQFF
cdr3_nt: TGCGCCAGCAGCGCAAGACTAGCGGGAGGGCCCGGTAATGAGCAGTTCTTC
d_call: TRBD2
v_call: TRBV5-1
cdr3_length: 17
clone_size: -
j_call: TRBJ2-1

cdr3_aa: CASSPGGLEDYGYTF
cdr3_nt: TGCGCCAGCAGCCCAGGGGGGCTCGAGGACTATGGCTACACCTTC
d_call: TRBD1
v_call: TRBV4-3
cdr3_length: 15
clone_size: -
j_call: TRBJ1-2

cdr3_aa: CASSLVWGRETQYF
cdr3_nt: TGTGCCAGCAGTTTGGTGTGGGGTAGGGAGACCCAGTACTTC
d_call: -
v_call: TRBV12-3/TRBV12-4
cdr3_length: 14
clone_size: -
j_call: TRBJ2-5

cdr3_aa: CACREPYQETQYF
cdr3_nt: TGTGCCTGCCGTGAACCGTACCAAGAGACCCAGTACTTC
d_call: -
v_call: TRBV7-2
cdr3_length: 13
clone_size: -
j_call: TRBJ2-5

cdr3_aa: CASSVYRGVQPQHF
cdr3_nt: TGTGCCAGCAGTGTCTACAGGGGGGTCCAGCCCCAGCATTTT
d_call: TRBD1
v_call: TRBV2
cdr3_length: 14
clone_size: few
j_call: TRBJ1-5

cdr3_aa: CASSPRLVTDTRYF
cdr3_nt: TGTGCCAGCAGCCCGAGACTCGTCACAGATACGCGGTATTTT
d_call: -
v_call: TRBV3-1
cdr3_length: 14
clone_size: -
j_call: TRBJ2-3

cdr3_aa: CARSQGQQNSYEQYF
cdr3_nt: TGCGCCAGGTCGCAGGGACAGCAAAACTCCTACGAGCAGTACTTC
d_call: TRBD1
v_call: TRBV5-1
cdr3_length: 15
clone_size: -
j_call: TRBJ2-7

cdr3_aa: CASSLSISGGAETQYF
cdr3_nt: TGTGCCAGCAGTTTATCGATTAGCGGGGGGGCAGAGACCCAGTACTTC
d_call: TRBD2
v_call: TRBV12-3/TRBV12-4
cdr3_length: 16
clone_size: -
j_call: TRBJ2-5

cdr3_aa: CASSCAGTKNIQYF
cdr3_nt: TGTGCCAGCAGTTGCGCGGGAACCAAAAACATTCAGTACTTC
d_call: -
v_call: TRBV12-3/TRBV12-4
cdr3_length: 14
clone_size: -
j_call: TRBJ2-4

cdr3_aa: CAGSLSRRSRDRGLWKFF
cdr3_nt: TGTGCCGGCAGCTTGTCACGCCGAAGCCGGGACAGGGGCTTATGGAAGTTCTTC
d_call: TRBD1
v_call: TRBV7-2
cdr3_length: 18
clone_size: -
j_call: TRBJ2-1

cdr3_aa: CASSQGGFGYTF
cdr3_nt: TGTGCCAGCAGCCAAGGAGGGTTTGGCTACACCTTC
d_call: -
v_call: TRBV4-2
cdr3_length: 12
clone_size: -
j_call: TRBJ1-2

cdr3_aa: CASSPIARRNYNEQFF
cdr3_nt: TGTGCCAGCAGCCCCATTGCGAGACGGAATTACAATGAGCAGTTCTTC
d_call: -
v_call: TRBV7-9
cdr3_length: 16
clone_size: -
j_call: TRBJ2-1

cdr3_aa: CASRGDRGNHGYTF
cdr3_nt: TGTGCCAGCAGGGGCGACAGGGGAAACCATGGCTACACCTTC
d_call: TRBD1
v_call: TRBV7-9
cdr3_length: 14
clone_size: -
j_call: TRBJ1-2

cdr3_aa: CASSRTTGLLLSAEAFF
cdr3_nt: TGCGCCAGCAGCCGGACGACAGGGCTTTTATTATCGGCTGAAGCTTTCTTT
d_call: TRBD1
v_call: TRBV5-1
cdr3_length: 17
clone_size: -
j_call: TRBJ1-1

cdr3_aa: CASSYSEPTGNQPQHF
cdr3_nt: TGTGCCAGCAGTTACTCGGAGCCGACAGGGAACCAGCCCCAGCATTTT
d_call: TRBD1
v_call: TRBV6-5
cdr3_length: 16
clone_size: -
j_call: TRBJ1-5

cdr3_aa: CASSSTDRSPFYEQYF
cdr3_nt: TGTGCCAGCAGCTCGACCGACAGGTCCCCTTTCTACGAGCAGTACTTC
d_call: -
v_call: TRBV11-2
cdr3_length: 16
clone_size: few
j_call: TRBJ2-7

cdr3_aa: CASSSGAGGSYNEQFF
cdr3_nt: TGTGCCAGCAGCTCCGGAGCAGGGGGCTCCTACAATGAGCAGTTCTTC
d_call: TRBD1
v_call: TRBV7-3
cdr3_length: 16
clone_size: -
j_call: TRBJ2-1

cdr3_aa: CASSSFRAANEKLFF
cdr3_nt: TGTGCCAGCAGTTCCTTCAGGGCCGCTAATGAAAAACTGTTTTTT
d_call: -
v_call: TRBV27
cdr3_length: 15
clone_size: -
j_call: TRBJ1-4

cdr3_aa: CSVEDLSRGGSWDEQFF
cdr3_nt: TGCAGCGTTGAAGATCTCTCCAGAGGGGGCTCGTGGGATGAGCAGTTCTTC
d_call: TRBD1
v_call: TRBV29-1
cdr3_length: 17
clone_size: -
j_call: TRBJ2-1

cdr3_aa: CASRMGSEGYTF
cdr3_nt: TGTGCCAGCAGGATGGGGTCGGAGGGCTACACCTTC
d_call: -
v_call: TRBV7-3
cdr3_length: 12
clone_size: -
j_call: TRBJ1-2

cdr3_aa: CASSLARGGSPLHF
cdr3_nt: TGTGCCAGCAGCCTCGCGAGAGGGGGCTCACCCCTCCACTTT
d_call: TRBD1
v_call: TRBV4-2
cdr3_length: 14
clone_size: once
j_call: TRBJ1-6

cdr3_aa: CASSPKGGQAPHYGYTF
cdr3_nt: TGTGCCAGCAGCCCGAAGGGGGGACAAGCCCCTCACTATGGCTACACCTTC
d_call: -
v_call: TRBV7-9
cdr3_length: 17
clone_size: -
j_call: TRBJ1-2

cdr3_aa: CSVESSGGETQYF
cdr3_nt: TGCAGCGTCGAGTCGTCCGGAGGGGAGACCCAGTACTTC
d_call: -
v_call: TRBV29-1
cdr3_length: 13
clone_size: -
j_call: TRBJ2-5

cdr3_aa: CASSFEPGTGNIQYF
cdr3_nt: TGTGCCAGCAGTTTCGAGCCCGGGACAGGGAACATTCAGTACTTC
d_call: TRBD1
v_call: TRBV12-3/TRBV12-4
cdr3_length: 15
clone_size: -
j_call: TRBJ2-4

cdr3_aa: CASGAIMDEQFF
cdr3_nt: TGTGCCAGCGGGGCTATTATGGATGAGCAGTTCTTC
d_call: -
v_call: TRBV6-2/TRBV6-3
cdr3_length: 12
clone_size: -
j_call: TRBJ2-1

cdr3_aa: CASSQDLMGDQYF
cdr3_nt: TGCGCCAGCAGCCAGGATCTTATGGGGGACCAGTACTTC
d_call: -
v_call: TRBV4-3
cdr3_length: 13
clone_size: -
j_call: TRBJ2-5

cdr3_aa: CASSLYRETEAFF
cdr3_nt: TGTGCCAGCAGCCTCTACAGGGAAACTGAAGCTTTCTTT
d_call: -
v_call: TRBV7-2
cdr3_length: 13
clone_size: -
j_call: TRBJ1-1

cdr3_aa: CASSSMGRSTDTQYF
cdr3_nt: TGTGCCAGCAGCTCCATGGGACGTAGCACAGATACGCAGTATTTT
d_call: -
v_call: TRBV11-2
cdr3_length: 15
clone_size: few
j_call: TRBJ2-3

cdr3_aa: CASIRALDYEQYF
cdr3_nt: TGCGCCAGCATTCGCGCCCTTGACTACGAGCAGTACTTC
d_call: -
v_call: TRBV5-1
cdr3_length: 13
clone_size: -
j_call: TRBJ2-7

cdr3_aa: CASGGREGKETQYF
cdr3_nt: TGTGCCAGCGGAGGGAGAGAGGGCAAAGAGACCCAGTACTTC
d_call: -
v_call: TRBV13
cdr3_length: 14
clone_size: few
j_call: TRBJ2-5

cdr3_aa: CSVVIRQNTEAFF
cdr3_nt: TGCAGCGTTGTAATACGACAGAACACTGAAGCTTTCTTT
d_call: -
v_call: TRBV29-1
cdr3_length: 13
clone_size: -
j_call: TRBJ1-1

cdr3_aa: CTSSQGRSAYGYTF
cdr3_nt: TGTACCAGCAGCCAAGGACGGAGCGCCTATGGCTACACCTTC
d_call: -
v_call: TRBV13
cdr3_length: 14
clone_size: -
j_call: TRBJ1-2